What follows are 6 T cell receptor beta chains derived from one specimen sequenced in a study of CD8+CD57+ T cells in acquired aplastic anemia. Both TCR beta VDJ combination and CDR3 sequence profiling were carried out. Genomic DNA was the template for this profiling. TCRdb fed the reads into MiXCR, producing one record per CDR3 protein. The repertoire has about 190,000 distinct CDR3 sequences, approximately 50% of them found once; the top ten carry 16%. The sample consisted of sorted CD4+, CD8+, or CD8+CD57+ T cells (not recorded which) from PBMCs. These receptor sequences come from a human donor in good health, serving as a control.

The chain couples TRBV19 to TRBJ2-5; 12 bases align to TRBD1. The germline V gene has CDR1 LNHDA and CDR2 SQIVND (reference sequence). The CDR3 length is 16 residues. V dropped 4 bases and J dropped 1; count of bases not matched to a gene: 4. The CDR3, as DNA: TGTGCCAGTAGTACAGGGACAGGGGGCTTCCAAGAGACCCAGTACTTC. Its translation: CASSTGTGGFQETQYF.

The chain couples TRBV29-1 to TRBJ1-2, with unresolved D. The CDR3 sequence is 14 residues long. Germline CDR1 is SQVTM and CDR2 is ANQGSEA. V lost 7 bases to trimming and J lost 4 bases, with 19 bases between them. The CDR3 region is CSGWSFGSTYGYTF. In DNA, the CDR3 is TGCAGCGGATGGAGCTTCGGAAGCACCTATGGCTACACCTTC.

This clonotype was seen a single time. Germline and junction disagree at one end, which may indicate a read error. The chain has TRBV7-7 and TRBJ1-2; 9 bases map to TRBD1. Germline loops: CDR1 SSHAT, CDR2 FNYEAQ (reference sequence). The CDR3 has 17 residues. CDR3 in DNA: TGTGCTAGCAGCACACAGGGGGCGGTTCCCTCTAACTATGGCTACACCTTC. Its translation: CASSTQGAVPSNYGYTF.

V gene TRBV14 combines with J gene TRBJ2-7, with D hard to call. V was cut by 5 bases and J by 1 base, with 15 bases left in between. The length of the CDR3 is 15 residues. Germline lookup yields CDR1 SGHDN and CDR2 FVKESK. CDR3 sequence reads: CASSLETTHSYEQYF. The CDR3 bases are TGTGCCAGCAGCTTAGAAACAACGCATTCCTACGAGCAGTACTTC.

V and J are TRBV19 and TRBJ1-5; 7 bases agree with TRBD1. Germline CDR1 and CDR2: LNHDA and SQIVND (reference sequence). The CDR3 runs 17 residues. The trim removed 5 bases at V and 0 bases at J, leaving 10 bases unmatched. The CDR3 sequence is CASSAAGQLYSNQPQHF. CDR3 DNA: TGTGCCAGTAGTGCCGCGGGACAGCTATATAGCAATCAGCCCCAGCATTTT.

At least ten counts were recorded for this clonotype. CDR3 in amino acids: CASSLAAGFFAGDTEAFF. Here the CDR3 DNA reads TGCGCCAGCAGCTTGGCCGCGGGGTTTTTTGCGGGGGACACTGAAGCTTTCTTT. This chain links TRBV5-1 with TRBJ1-1; a weak D match, TRBD1 (5 bases). The germline gives CDR1 SGHRS, CDR2 YFSETQ. This CDR3 is built from 18 residues. V was pared by 0 bases and J by 3 bases, with 21 bases between.